This entry describes one T cell receptor (beta chain). Its antigen is unidentified. The data were produced by immunoSEQ multiplex PCR, yet TCRdb's version contains in-frame clones alone and is incomplete. The sample holds 260,000 or so clones, 88% seen once. These data come from a study of cytomegalovirus exposure and HLA in healthy donors. Study-level information: The platform used for the 100 to 150 validation repertoires matched that of the approximately 710 first-cohort repertoires, a later analysis reported. Notes on the study in general: According to a subsequent analysis, TCR clusters from the first cohort were inclined to appear together in the 110 or so validation repertoires. Rarity marked most TCR sequences, yet some public TCRs occurred in many donors. TCR beta chains numbering more than 150 were designated cytomegalovirus-associated.

The sequencing sample was made of PBMCs. This receptor was identified in a woman aged 18 to 35 in good health and CMV-seronegative.

The CDR3, as DNA: TGCGCCAGCAGCTTGATTACAGGGACCTACGAGCAGTACTTC. It yields the protein CASSLITGTYEQYF. The chain is built from TRBV5-1 and TRBJ2-7; the D gene is possibly TRBD1 (6 bases). The CDR3 extends over 14 amino acids. Germline CDR1 SGHRS, CDR2 YFSETQ. V lost 1 base to trimming and J lost 2 bases, with 10 bases between them. Variable domain in full (rest from reference TRBV5-1 and TRBJ2-7): KAGVTQTPRYLIKTRGQQVTLSCSPISGHRSVSWYQQTPGQGLQFLFEYFSETQRNKGNFPGRFSGRQFSNSRSEMNVSTLELGDSALYLCASSLITGTYEQYFGPGTRLTVT.